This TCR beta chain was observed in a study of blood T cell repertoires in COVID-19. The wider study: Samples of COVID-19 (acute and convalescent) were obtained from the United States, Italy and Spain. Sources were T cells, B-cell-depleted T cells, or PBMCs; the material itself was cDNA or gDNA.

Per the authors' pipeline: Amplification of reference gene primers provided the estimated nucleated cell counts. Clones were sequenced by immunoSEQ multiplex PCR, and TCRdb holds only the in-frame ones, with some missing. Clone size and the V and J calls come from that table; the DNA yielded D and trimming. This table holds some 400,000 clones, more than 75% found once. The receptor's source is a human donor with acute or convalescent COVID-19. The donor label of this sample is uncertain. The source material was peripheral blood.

The CDR3 bases are TGTGCCAGCAGCACGGGACTAGCGGGAGTATCGGATACGCAGTATTTT. Amino acids: CASSTGLAGVSDTQYF. This chain connects TRBV7-2 to TRBJ2-3; 14 bases match TRBD2. The germline V gene has CDR1 SGHTA and CDR2 FQGNSA. This CDR3 has 16 residues. V shed 5 bases and J 6 bases; nucleotides not matched to a gene: 7.